This TCR beta chain was recovered during a study of blood T cell repertoires in COVID-19. The wider study: PBMCs, B-cell-depleted T cells, or T cells provided the cDNA or gDNA that made up the material.

Per the original methods: Estimated nucleated cell counts came from reference gene primer amplification. Profiled with immunoSEQ multiplex PCR; TCRdb holds only in-frame clones, not every one. Clone size and V and J calls were adopted from that table, with D and trimming inferred from the DNA. Of 200,000 to 300,000 clones listed, roughly 76% are singletons. The V end was cut by 2 bases, the J end by 3 bases, with 7 bases between. The CDR3 is made up of 13 amino acids. Germline CDR1 and CDR2: MNHEY and SMNVEV (reference sequence). Patients at the Seattle site were enrolled during active infection and followed longitudinally.

Sequenced input: peripheral blood. The gene calls are TRBV27 and TRBJ1-2, with a weak D call TRBD1 (5 bases). The source of this sequence is a woman of 80 years or more with COVID-19, enrolled during active disease. This CDR3 is CASSLQGHYGYTF. In DNA, the CDR3 is TGTGCCAGCAGTTTACAGGGCCACTATGGCTACACCTTC.